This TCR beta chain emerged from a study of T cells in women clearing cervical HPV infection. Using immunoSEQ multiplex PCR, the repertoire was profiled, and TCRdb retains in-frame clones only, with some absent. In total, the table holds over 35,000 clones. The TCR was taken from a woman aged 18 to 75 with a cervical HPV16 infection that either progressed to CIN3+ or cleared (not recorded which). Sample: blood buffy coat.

The part of the CDR3 DNA that was read is TGTGCCAGCTCAGAAAGACTAGCGAGCACAGATACG. The encoded protein is CASSERLASTDT. The whole CDR3 is CASSERLASTDTQYF. The chain has TRBV18 and TRBJ2-3, with TRBD2 identical over 8 bases. Coverage ceases 3 residues before the CDR3 finishes, and the germline J gene fills in the end. The germline gives CDR1 KGHSH, CDR2 LQKENI. J was trimmed by 0 bases and V by 5 bases; bases with no gene match: 4. The CDR3 consists of 15 residues.